The 14 T cell receptor beta chains reported below all come from one sample, sequenced in a study of CD8 T cells in Susac syndrome. It was with random hexamers that 0.5 to 1 ug RNA was reverse transcribed. MiXCR was run by TCRdb on the immunoSEQ multiplex PCR reads, yielding one entry per CDR3 protein. Of 120,000 to 150,000 distinct CDR3 sequences in the sample, approximately 93% were seen once. Sequencing was done on a sample of CD4+ T cells from PBMCs. The receptors shown here come from a human donor in good health.

This clonotype was observed once. V usage is TRBV10-3 and J usage is TRBJ1-1; D perhaps matches TRBD1 (6 bases). The CDR3 runs 13 residues. CDR1 ENHRY and CDR2 SYGVKD come from the germline V gene. Trimming stripped 5 bases from V and 3 bases from J, with 10 bases between. The CDR3 loop reads CAISTGRDTEAFF. DNA of the CDR3: TGTGCCATCAGTACAGGGAGAGACACTGAAGCTTTCTTT.

This clonotype was detected only once. The chain carries TRBV12-3 or TRBV12-4 and TRBJ2-7; 12 bases fit TRBD2. The CDR3 covers 19 residues. The trim removed 7 bases at V and 7 bases at J, leaving 23 bases unmatched. The CDR3 DNA reads as TGTGCCAGCACCGACCGGGACAGGGTTACTAGCGGGAGGACGGAGGAGCAGTACTTC. Protein product: CASTDRDRVTSGRTEEQYF.

The CDR3 sequence: CASSPPFYGYTF. In nucleotides, the CDR3 is TGTGCCAGCAGTCCCCCCTTCTATGGCTACACCTTC. The V gene is TRBV28, the J gene TRBJ1-2; D is unresolved. The ends were cut back, 5 bases at V and 4 bases at J, with 8 bases in the middle. CDR3 size: 12 residues. Germline assignment: CDR1 MDHEN and CDR2 SYDVKM.

The chain combines TRBV5-1 with TRBJ2-3; D ambiguous. CDR3 length: 13 amino acids. The germline V gene encodes CDR1 SGHRS and CDR2 YFSETQ. Trimming pared 5 bases from V and 1 base from J, leaving 8 bases between. In DNA, the CDR3 is TGCGCCAGCAGACCCCCCCGCACAGATACGCAGTATTTT. It is translated as CASRPPRTDTQYF.

The chain combines TRBV7-9 with TRBJ2-7, with D maybe TRBD1 (7 bases). This CDR3 has 16 residues. Trimming shortened V by 5 bases and J by 3 bases, and 20 bases separated the two germline ends. Looked up from germline, CDR1 is SEHNR and CDR2 is FQNEAQ (reference sequence). CDR3 sequence: CASSHGRDSLFYEQYF. DNA for the CDR3: TGTGCCAGCAGCCATGGGCGGGACAGCCTCTTCTACGAGCAGTACTTC.

V and J are TRBV7-9 and TRBJ2-5; TRBD2 matches at 12 bases. The junction had 4 bases not matched to a gene; V was cut back by 4 bases and J by 1 base. This CDR3 has 16 residues. The germline V gene encodes CDR1 SEHNR and CDR2 FQNEAQ (reference sequence). Written as DNA, the CDR3 is TGTGCCAGCAGCTGGGGACTAGCGGGCCCCCAAGAGACCCAGTACTTC. This codes for CASSWGLAGPQETQYF.

The chain has TRBV20-1 and TRBJ1-5; TRBD1 is a possible D gene (5 bases). CDR3 length: 15 residues. V was shortened by 6 bases and J by 0 bases, with 15 bases between the two germline ends. Looked up from germline, CDR1 is DFQATT and CDR2 is SNEGSKA (reference sequence). The CDR3 DNA sequence: TGCAGTGCCGGGACCGATAGTTATAGCAATCAGCCCCAGCATTTT. This sequence encodes CSAGTDSYSNQPQHF.

This clonotype was counted a single time. The gene calls are TRBV28 and TRBJ1-2, with TRBD1 as a possible D gene (5 bases). V was shortened by 9 bases and J by 5 bases, with 16 bases between the two germline ends. CDR3 length: 13 residues. Germline V gives CDR1 MDHEN, CDR2 SYDVKM. CDR3 in DNA: TGTGCCAGTTTTCAGCAGGGTTGGTATGGCTACACCTTC. It translates to CASFQQGWYGYTF.

This chain joins TRBV30 and TRBJ2-1; 16 bases agree with TRBD2. CDR3 length: 17 amino acids. The germline gives CDR1 GTSNPN, CDR2 SVGIG (reference sequence). The trim removed 5 bases at V and 4 bases at J, leaving 8 bases unmatched. The CDR3 sequence: CAWAGTSGRAPYNEQFF. CDR3 DNA: TGTGCCTGGGCCGGGACTAGCGGGAGGGCCCCTTACAATGAGCAGTTCTTC.

The chain is built from TRBV6-2 or TRBV6-3 and TRBJ2-1; 8 nucleotides line up with TRBD2. V dropped 6 bases and J dropped 6; count of bases not matched to a gene: 7. The CDR3 spans 14 residues. Germline V gives CDR1 MNHEY, CDR2 SVGEGT. The CDR3 loop reads CASSLAGPRNEQFF. In nucleotides, the CDR3 is TGTGCCAGCAGCTTAGCGGGACCCCGCAATGAGCAGTTCTTC.

The chain is built from TRBV20-1 and TRBJ2-7; 9 bases agree with TRBD2. Trimming at V came to 6 bases and at J to 2 bases, leaving 11 bases not matched to a gene. The germline V gene has CDR1 DFQATT and CDR2 SNEGSKA (reference sequence). The CDR3 consists of 15 residues. This CDR3 reads CSAMGTSQNTYEQYF. The DNA for the CDR3 is TGCAGTGCAATGGGGACTAGCCAAAACACCTACGAGCAGTACTTC.

The V gene is TRBV30, the J gene TRBJ2-2, with 9 bases aligning to TRBD2. The CDR3 extends over 16 amino acids. V shed 7 bases, J shed 0 bases, and the junction held 9 bases outside the gene matches. Germline lookup yields CDR1 GTSNPN and CDR2 SVGIG (reference sequence). The CDR3 here is CAYIAGVLSNTGELFF. The DNA of the CDR3 is TGTGCCTACATAGCGGGGGTCCTTTCGAACACCGGGGAGCTGTTTTTT.

The gene calls are TRBV29-1 and TRBJ2-1; D possibly corresponds to TRBD2 (6 bases). The CDR3 contains 16 residues. Looked up from germline, CDR1 is SQVTM and CDR2 is ANQGSEA. With 6 bases removed from V and 0 bases from J, the gap between germline ends came to 18 bases. The CDR3, as DNA: TGCAGCGTCTCCGATCTAGCGCCCAGCTCCTACAATGAGCAGTTCTTC. It specifies CSVSDLAPSSYNEQFF.

The V call is TRBV27, the J call TRBJ2-4; 10 nucleotides match TRBD1. CDR3 length equals 16 residues. V dropped 2 bases and J dropped 6; count of bases not matched to a gene: 7. Germline V gene data show CDR1 as MNHEY and CDR2 as SMNVEV (reference sequence). This chain's CDR3 is CASSLADRGGRNIQYF. The CDR3 DNA reads as TGTGCCAGCAGTTTAGCGGACAGGGGGGGTAGAAACATTCAGTACTTC.